Listed below are T cell receptor beta chains from one sample, sequenced in a study of cytomegalovirus exposure and HLA in healthy donors. The method was immunoSEQ multiplex PCR; TCRdb's version includes in-frame clones alone and lacks a portion of them. Altogether fewer than 150,000 clones are present, roughly 70% being singletons, with the ten largest covering 1.5% to 2%. Material for sequencing was PBMCs. Receptors originate from a human donor in good health. CDR3s include the opening cysteine and the closing phenylalanine or tryptophan. Fields, in order: V gene, J gene, D gene, clone size, CDR3 DNA, CDR3 protein. The D gene is left open where the match is weak. Rows may omit the clone size; those that give it use once, few, many or a size class.

>TRBV29-1|TRBJ1-2|TRBD1|few
TGCAGCGTTGAACCGGGACAGGGAGGGGGGGGCTACACCTTC
CSVEPGQGGGGYTF
>TRBV5-4|TRBJ2-7|TRBD2|NA
TGTGCCAGCAGCTCCGGGACTAACTCCTACGAGCAGTACTTC
CASSSGTNSYEQYF
>TRBV6-1|TRBJ1-5|TRBD1|NA
TGTGCCAGCAGTGTCCGGGACAGGGCTGGTCGGCCCCAGCATTTT
CASSVRDRAGRPQHF
>TRBV19|TRBJ1-2|TRBD1|NA
TGTGCCACCACAAGGGACAGGTGGGACTATGGCTACACCTTC
CATTRDRWDYGYTF
>TRBV10-1|TRBJ2-1|TRBD2|NA
TGCGCCAGCATATTAGCGGGAGAGACATACAATGAGCAGTTCTTC
CASILAGETYNEQFF
>TRBV9|TRBJ2-2|NA|NA
TGTGCCAGCAGCGTATCCGGGGAAGCCATAAACACCGGGGAGCTGTTTTTT
CASSVSGEAINTGELFF
>TRBV6-1|TRBJ1-2|NA|NA
TGTGCCAGCAGAGTAGGGCAGGTCGGGGGCTATGGCTACACCTTC
CASRVGQVGGYGYTF
>TRBV19|TRBJ2-1|TRBD2|NA
TGTGCCAGTAGGCGGGAGGGCCTGGATGAGCAGTTCTTC
CASRREGLDEQFF
>TRBV19|TRBJ1-1|NA|NA
TGTGCCAGTAGTACGCGACGGGGCACTGAAGCTTTCTTT
CASSTRRGTEAFF
>TRBV9|TRBJ2-5|NA|NA
TGTGCCAGCAGCGTAGCCGTCGGGGAACAAGAGACCCAGTACTTC
CASSVAVGEQETQYF
>TRBV13|TRBJ1-2|TRBD1|NA
TGTGCCAGCAGCGCGACGGGGACAGGTTATGGCTACACCTTC
CASSATGTGYGYTF
>TRBV5-1|TRBJ1-2|NA|NA
TGCGCTAGCAGCTTGGAGACAGGAAACTATGGCTACACCTTC
CASSLETGNYGYTF
>TRBV5-4|TRBJ2-1|NA|once
TGTGCCAGCAGCTTGCGGGACTCCACCTACAATGAGCAGTTCTTC
CASSLRDSTYNEQFF
>TRBV7-9|TRBJ2-3|NA|NA
TGTGCCAGCAGCGTAAACCCTCTAGAGTCAGATACGCAGTATTTT
CASSVNPLESDTQYF
>TRBV5-1|TRBJ2-7|NA|once
TGCGCCAGCAGCCCCAACCCAAGACAGTCCCACGAGCAGTACTTC
CASSPNPRQSHEQYF
>TRBV28|TRBJ1-5|TRBD1|NA
TGTGCCAGCAGTCCCGCGCGGACAGGGGGTGCACAGCCCCAGCATTTT
CASSPARTGGAQPQHF
>TRBV9|TRBJ2-7|TRBD1|NA
TGTGCCAGCAGCTCCTCAGGCGGGACAGGGACGTACGAGCAGTACTTC
CASSSSGGTGTYEQYF
>TRBV27|TRBJ2-1|NA|NA
TGTGCCAGCAGTTTCGGGGGCTCCTACAATGAGCAGTTCTTC
CASSFGGSYNEQFF
>TRBV9|TRBJ1-3|TRBD1|NA
TGTGCCAGCAGCGTTCGGACAGGGACCTCTGGAAACACCATATATTTT
CASSVRTGTSGNTIYF
>TRBV27|TRBJ1-4|TRBD1|few
TGTGCCAGCAGTTCCCCTCGACAGGGTAAAGAAAAACTGTTTTTT
CASSSPRQGKEKLFF
>TRBV6-6|TRBJ1-1|NA|NA
TGTGCCAGCAGTTCCTCGACGGGGGGATCGGCTGAAGCTTTCTTT
CASSSSTGGSAEAFF
>TRBV19|TRBJ2-7|NA|NA
TGTGCCAGTAGTCGCGAGGGCGAGCAGTACTTC
CASSREGEQYF
>TRBV7-2|TRBJ2-5|TRBD2|NA
TGTGCCAGCAGCTCTTACGGTAGTAGCGGGAGGCGAGAGACCCAGTACTTC
CASSSYGSSGRRETQYF
>TRBV29-1|TRBJ1-2|TRBD1|NA
TGCAGCGTAAGACAGGGGACCTATGGCTACACCTTC
CSVRQGTYGYTF
>TRBV11-2|TRBJ2-3|TRBD2|NA
TGTGCCAGCAGCCTGGGGGGGACTAGCGGGAACACAGATACGCAGTATTTT
CASSLGGTSGNTDTQYF
>TRBV11-2|TRBJ2-5|NA|NA
TGTGCCAGCAGCCTTGGGGGGGCCTCTCGAAGAACAGAGACCCAGTACTTC
CASSLGGASRRTETQYF
>TRBV11-3|TRBJ2-7|TRBD2|NA
TGTGCCAGCGGGAGGGAGGCCTACGAGCAGTACTTC
CASGREAYEQYF
>TRBV6-5|TRBJ2-5|TRBD2|NA
TGTGCCAGCAGACCGTATAGCGGGAGCCCAGAGACCCAGTACTTC
CASRPYSGSPETQYF
>TRBV19|TRBJ2-1|TRBD1|NA
TGTGCCAGTAGTATAGGGACAGGGGGATGGGATGAGCAGTTCTTC
CASSIGTGGWDEQFF
>TRBV29-1|TRBJ1-2|NA|NA
TGCAGCGTTGGCCAGGGAACAGACTATGGCTACACCTTC
CSVGQGTDYGYTF
>TRBV5-6|TRBJ2-3|NA|NA
TGTGCCAGCAGCTTGGACAGGAAGTACACAGATACGCAGTATTTT
CASSLDRKYTDTQYF
>TRBV9|TRBJ2-2|NA|NA
TGTGCCAGCAGCGTAGGGAGGAACACCGGGGAGCTGTTTTTT
CASSVGRNTGELFF
>TRBV6-1|TRBJ1-1|NA|few
TGTGCCAGCAGTGAAGCGGGAGGCACTGAAGCTTTCTTT
CASSEAGGTEAFF
>TRBV5-6|TRBJ1-2|NA|NA
TGTGCCAGCAGCTTGGTACAGGCTGATAACTATGGCTACACCTTC
CASSLVQADNYGYTF
>TRBV7-8|TRBJ2-5|TRBD2|NA
TGTGCCAGCAGCTTTAGCGGGAGCCGGGGAGAGACCCAGTACTTC
CASSFSGSRGETQYF
>TRBV15|TRBJ2-7|TRBD1|NA
TGTGCCACCAGGTCCTACCCGGGACAGGGGGAACTAGCGGTATCCTACGAGCAGTACTTC
CATRSYPGQGELAVSYEQYF
>TRBV15|TRBJ2-2|NA|NA
TGTGCCACCAGCAGAGATGGGCCGAGGAGGGGTAACACCGGGGAGCTGTTTTTT
CATSRDGPRRGNTGELFF
>TRBV19|TRBJ1-2|NA|NA
TGTGCCAGTAGTATTGATAGGGGCGCATCCCATGGCTACACCTTC
CASSIDRGASHGYTF
>TRBV11-2|TRBJ2-7|NA|NA
TGTGCCAGCAGCTCCACGGCGGACTTGGGTTCCGAGCAGTACTTC
CASSSTADLGSEQYF
>TRBV18|TRBJ2-7|TRBD1|NA
TGTGCCAGCTCACCCGGGACAGCCAGCATCCACGAGCAGTACTTC
CASSPGTASIHEQYF
>TRBV18|TRBJ2-3|TRBD2|once
TGTGCCAGCTCACCACTAGCGGGAGTTTCTGATACGCAGTATTTT
CASSPLAGVSDTQYF
>TRBV5-6|TRBJ2-7|NA|once
TGTGCCAGCAGCTTGTACTGGGCAGCGAGGGATACCTACGAGCAGTACTTC
CASSLYWAARDTYEQYF
>TRBV28|TRBJ1-5|NA|NA
TGTGCCAGCAGTCATAAGCGTAGCAATCAGCCCCAGCATTTT
CASSHKRSNQPQHF
>TRBV7-6|TRBJ2-1|NA|NA
TGTGCCAGCAGCTTACTAGCGAACACCTACAATGAGCAGTTCTTC
CASSLLANTYNEQFF
>TRBV2|TRBJ1-4|NA|NA
TGTGCCAGCAGACCGAGACAGAGCCTTGAAAAACTGTTTTTT
CASRPRQSLEKLFF
>TRBV11-3|TRBJ1-1|NA|NA
TGTGCCAGCAGCTACAGATATATGAACACTGAAGCTTTCTTT
CASSYRYMNTEAFF
>TRBV25-1|TRBJ2-1|NA|NA
TGTGCCAGCAGTGAGAGAACTCAGGGGTTCGGCAATGAGCAGTTCTTC
CASSERTQGFGNEQFF
>TRBV25-1|TRBJ1-4|TRBD1|NA
TGTGCCAGCAGTGTCCGGGACAGGGGTGAAAAACTGTTTTTT
CASSVRDRGEKLFF
>TRBV6-1|TRBJ2-2|TRBD1|NA
TGTGCCAGCAGTGTTCGGACAGGGAACACCGGGGAGCTGTTTTTT
CASSVRTGNTGELFF
>TRBV5-8|TRBJ2-5|TRBD1|NA
TGTGCCAGCAGCTTATGGCAGGGGGAAGAGACCCAGTACTTC
CASSLWQGEETQYF
>TRBV6-1|TRBJ1-1|TRBD1|few
TGTGCCAGCAGTCCGGACAGGGTGGCAGCAGCTTTCTTT
CASSPDRVAAAFF
>TRBV10-3|TRBJ1-1|NA|few
TGTGCCATCAGTGCTCCGGGACAATCAGGAACTGAAGCTTTCTTT
CAISAPGQSGTEAFF